The next 12 T cell receptor beta chains were all read from a single sample in a study of shared clonotypes between healthy human individuals. The table came from immunoSEQ multiplex PCR; TCRdb's copy has only in-frame clones and leaves some out. The sample contains 2,500,000 or so clones, 85% to 95% of which appear only once. Source material: naive CD4+ T cells from PBMCs. Subset noted: CD45RA+ positively selected. All receptors come from a man younger than 35 in good health. Some clones in this sample may be carry-over from other donors' samples.

The V gene is TRBV7-3, the J gene TRBJ2-3; 8 bases agree with TRBD1. V lost 5 bases to trimming and J lost 1 base; unmatched junction nucleotides: 8. This CDR3 region has 16 residues. CDR1 is SGHTA, CDR2 FQGTGA, per germline. DNA of the CDR3: TGTGCCAGCAGCCTAGGACAGGGACGGGGCACAGATACGCAGTATTTT. This sequence encodes CASSLGQGRGTDTQYF. Full variable domain (remainder filled in from reference TRBV7-3 and TRBJ2-3): GAGVSQTPSNKVTEKGKYVELRCDPISGHTALYWYRQSLGQGPEFLIYFQGTGAADDSGLPNDRFFAVRPEGSVSTLKIQRTERGDSAVYLCASSLGQGRGTDTQYFGPGTRLTVL.

The chain has TRBV5-6 and TRBJ1-1; no clear D. The CDR3 has 15 amino acids. From germline, CDR1 is SGHDT and CDR2 YYEEEE. V shed 5 bases and J shed 1 base, with 15 bases lying between them. DNA of the CDR3: TGTGCCAGCAGTCGGTCGGGCAGATGGAACACTGAAGCTTTCTTT. Translation gives CASSRSGRWNTEAFF.

This sequence joins TRBV6-4 and TRBJ2-1, with D uncertain. CDR1 is MRHNA and CDR2 is SNTAGT in the germline V gene. Trimming stripped 2 bases from V and 7 bases from J, with 9 bases between. The CDR3 contains 13 residues. The CDR3 loop reads CASSDVEENEQFF. The CDR3 DNA sequence: TGTGCCAGCAGTGACGTAGAGGAAAATGAGCAGTTCTTC.

The rearrangement joins TRBV5-4 to TRBJ1-1; 11 bases match TRBD1. The J segment lost 3 bases and the V segment lost 6 bases, leaving 10 bases of the junction unmatched. Germline CDR1 is SGHNT and CDR2 is YYREEE (reference sequence). CDR3 length: 16 residues. The CDR3 here is CASTPGQGVPDTEAFF. In nucleotides, the CDR3 is TGTGCCAGCACCCCGGGACAGGGGGTCCCAGACACTGAAGCTTTCTTT.

The chain combines TRBV7-3 with TRBJ2-7, with 11 bases identical to TRBD2. This CDR3 is 15 amino acids long. Trimming removed 2 bases from V and 5 bases from J; junction bases left unmatched: 5. Germline loops: CDR1 SGHTA, CDR2 FQGTGA. The CDR3 spells CASSLGSGRANEQYF. The CDR3, as DNA: TGTGCCAGCAGCTTAGGTAGCGGGAGGGCCAACGAGCAGTACTTC.

The chain links TRBV7-9 to TRBJ2-1; 8 bases match TRBD2. This CDR3 spans 15 amino acids. V lost 5 bases to trimming and J lost 1 base; unmatched junction nucleotides: 4. The germline V gene has CDR1 SEHNR and CDR2 FQNEAQ (reference sequence). CDR3 coding DNA: TGTGCCAGCAGCGCGGGGGGTCCTTCCTACAATGAGCAGTTCTTC. Its protein product is CASSAGGPSYNEQFF.

V is TRBV28 and J is TRBJ2-7; tentatively, D is TRBD2 (7 bases). Germline CDR1 reads MDHEN; CDR2 reads SYDVKM. The CDR3 runs 15 residues. Trimming stripped 3 bases from V and 8 bases from J, with 20 bases between. The CDR3 here is CASSLGGARKEKQYF. The CDR3 DNA reads as TGTGCCAGCAGTTTGGGGGGGGCCCGGAAGGAAAAGCAGTACTTC.

The genes are TRBV11-1 and TRBJ2-2; no clear D gene. Per germline, CDR1 SGHAT and CDR2 FQDESV (reference sequence). CDR3 length: 13 amino acids. The germline V and J ends were trimmed by 2 bases and 5 bases, with 6 bases remaining between them. Here the CDR3 DNA reads TGTGCCAGCAGCTTAATCGGGACCGGGGAGCTGTTTTTT. Translating it yields CASSLIGTGELFF.

The rearrangement joins TRBV5-8 to TRBJ1-2, with D hard to call. The V end was cut by 2 bases, the J end by 8 bases, with 16 bases between. CDR1 and CDR2 (germline): SGHTS, YDEGEE. CDR3 length equals 14 residues. CDR3: CASSLTGLPGGYTF. The DNA for the CDR3 is TGTGCCAGCAGCTTAACCGGGCTCCCGGGAGGCTACACCTTC.

The chain carries TRBV6-1 and TRBJ1-1; D possibly corresponds to TRBD1 (5 bases). CDR1 is MNHNS, CDR2 SASEGT, per germline. There are 14 residues in the CDR3. Trimming took 3 bases from V and 0 from J, leaving 8 bases between them. CDR3 DNA sequence: TGTGCCAGCAGTGAGCAGGGAATGAACACTGAAGCTTTCTTT. Its protein product is CASSEQGMNTEAFF.

V gene TRBV11-3 combines with J gene TRBJ2-7, with TRBD2 matching over 15 bases. This CDR3 has 15 residues. V was clipped by 5 bases and J by 4 bases; unmatched bases: 3. Germline-derived CDR1 and CDR2 are SGHNT and YENEEA. CDR3 amino acids: CASSPGTSGRYEQYF. The CDR3 region has the DNA TGTGCCAGCAGCCCCGGGACTAGCGGGAGGTACGAGCAGTACTTC.

The chain couples TRBV7-2 to TRBJ2-1, with TRBD2 matching over 11 bases. V lost 4 bases, J lost 3 bases, and 8 bases stayed unmatched. Germline CDR1 SGHTA, CDR2 FQGNSA. This CDR3 region has 17 residues. The CDR3 nucleotides are TGTGCCAGCAGCTCCCCTACTAGCGGGAGTTACTACAATGAGCAGTTCTTC. Protein product: CASSSPTSGSYYNEQFF.